This note documents a single TCR beta chain sequence. Its antigen is not identified. This CDR3 has 14 amino acids. CDR1 GTSNPN and CDR2 SVGIG come from the germline V gene (reference sequence). V was clipped by 6 bases and J by 4 bases; unmatched bases: 11. The entry originates in a study of T cell repertoires in cytomegalovirus infection. Whole-study context: Both recently identified HLA-C-restricted and well-studied HLA-B-restricted CMV epitopes were used in the study. Study-wide results and limits: Carriers of CMV and the relevant HLA type were discriminated by public TCR beta frequency. The ex vivo response showed dominance by HLA-C-restricted CMV-specific TCR beta clonotypes.

MiXCR was run by TCRdb on the reads, yielding one entry per CDR3 protein. Of about 150,000 distinct CDR3 sequences in the sample, about 32% were seen once. The rearrangement links TRBV30 to TRBJ1-2; the match to TRBD1 covers 7 bases. Source: CD8+ T cells from cultured PBMCs, taken from culture after CMV antigen stimulation. The receptor comes from a human donor in good health (CMV status not recorded). Some clones in this sample may be carry-over from other donors' samples. CDR3 region: CACLMTGFGYGYTF. The CDR3 bases are TGTGCCTGTTTAATGACAGGGTTCGGCTATGGCTACACCTTC.